Here is one T cell receptor beta chain with its context. Individual cDNA molecules each received unique molecular identifiers attached to them. From the 5' RACE reads, TCRdb called clonotypes with MiXCR, one entry per CDR3 protein. The sample gives about 44,000 distinct CDR3 sequences, about 25% of which show up once; approximately 4.5% is in the top ten. The CDR3 covers 13 residues. V lost 4 bases to trimming and J lost 7 bases; unmatched junction nucleotides: 8. Germline CDR1 reads GTSNPN; CDR2 reads SVGIG (reference sequence). The data stem from a study of early T cells in non-severe SARS-CoV-2 infection. Study context: The sequenced material was bulk RNA from unsorted whole blood, and its chains were unpaired.

Sequencing was performed on whole blood, taken at baseline. This TCR was sampled from an adult who was a healthcare worker with PCR-confirmed SARS-CoV-2 infection or an uninfected control (not recorded which). The genes are TRBV30 and TRBJ1-2; 8 bases match TRBD1. CDR3 protein: CAWTGGSPGGYTF. The CDR3 coding sequence is TGTGCCTGGACAGGGGGCAGTCCCGGTGGCTACACCTTC.